A selection of T cell receptor beta chains follows, all from one sample in a study of response to subunit inactivated influenza vaccine. Each CDR3 protein gets one entry after TCRdb re-called the RT-PCR reads with MiXCR. Among some 500,000 distinct CDR3 sequences listed, roughly 25% were seen once. The starting material was CD4+ T cells sorted from PBMCs, obtained around 5 days after vaccination. These receptors were obtained from a man aged 50 or older who received an inactivated influenza vaccine. CDR3s include the opening cysteine and the closing phenylalanine or tryptophan. The D gene is left open where the match is weak. Not all rows give a size; the values are once, few, many and, for expanded clones, a class.

len,abundance,v_gene,j_gene,d_gene,CDR3nt,CDR3aa
15,few,TRBV12-3/TRBV12-4,TRBJ2-3,TRBD1,TGTGCCAGCAGTTCCCTGGGACAGAGCACAGATACGCAGTATTTT,CASSSLGQSTDTQYF
13,NA,TRBV7-9,TRBJ1-2,NA,TGTGCCAGCAACGTAGGCGGGGACTATGGCTACACCTTC,CASNVGGDYGYTF
14,NA,TRBV24-1,TRBJ2-5,NA,TGTGCCACCAGTGGGGGGCTAGCGGAAGAGACCCAGTACTTC,CATSGGLAEETQYF
15,NA,TRBV7-8,TRBJ1-1,NA,TGTGCCAGCAGCTCCCAGGGTAGGGGAAACACTGAAGCTTTCTTT,CASSSQGRGNTEAFF
12,once,TRBV7-9,TRBJ2-7,NA,TGTGCCAGCACCGCCCAGGGGAACGAGCAGTACTTC,CASTAQGNEQYF
11,NA,TRBV9,TRBJ2-2,NA,TGTGCCAGCAGCAGATCCGGGGAGCTGTTTTTT,CASSRSGELFF
14,NA,TRBV2,TRBJ1-4,NA,TGTGCCAGCAGGGTTACAGGGACGAGGGAAAAACTGTTTTTT,CASRVTGTREKLFF
12,NA,TRBV6-1,TRBJ1-6,NA,TGTGCCAGCAGTGAGATAAATCTAACCCTCCACTTT,CASSEINLTLHF
13,once,TRBV18,TRBJ2-3,NA,TGTGCCAGCTCAGAAAGCTTGGAAGATACGCAGTATTTT,CASSESLEDTQYF
13,few,TRBV6-2/TRBV6-3,TRBJ1-5,NA,TGTGCCAGCAGTTACAGGGACGGTCAGCCCCAGCATTTT,CASSYRDGQPQHF
15,NA,TRBV28,TRBJ2-3,TRBD2,TGTGCCAGCAGTTTAGCGGGGGTATTCACAGATACGCAGTATTTT,CASSLAGVFTDTQYF
13,few,TRBV20-1,TRBJ1-4,NA,TGCAGTGCTAGAGATCTGGGGGGAGAAAAACTGTTTTTT,CSARDLGGEKLFF
14,many,TRBV5-1,TRBJ2-3,NA,TGCGCCAGCAGCTCGGACAGTAGCACAGATACGCAGTATTTT,CASSSDSSTDTQYF
16,NA,TRBV7-2,TRBJ2-3,NA,TGTGCCAGCAGCTTAGCGGGCTGGGGGGTCGTTGATACGCAGTATTTT,CASSLAGWGVVDTQYF
14,NA,TRBV30,TRBJ2-3,NA,TGTGCCTGGACGCAGGGAGCGGGCACAGATACGCAGTATTTT,CAWTQGAGTDTQYF
13,NA,TRBV5-3,TRBJ1-2,NA,TGTGCCAGGGGCCCTGGACTGGGGAAAGGCTACACCTTC,CARGPGLGKGYTF
13,few,TRBV28,TRBJ1-5,TRBD1,TGTGCCAGCAGGGACAGGGCCCATCAGCCCCAGCATTTT,CASRDRAHQPQHF
13,few,TRBV29-1,TRBJ2-3,NA,TGCAGCGTTGGACTCCTGAATAGAAATACGCAGTATTTT,CSVGLLNRNTQYF
14,few,TRBV20-1,TRBJ2-3,NA,TGCAGTGCTAGAGATGCGGGACTCACAGATACGCAGTATTTT,CSARDAGLTDTQYF
15,NA,TRBV9,TRBJ2-6,NA,TGTGCCAGCAGCGACACAGACTCTGGGGCCAACGTCCTGACTTTC,CASSDTDSGANVLTF
15,NA,TRBV6-5,TRBJ2-7,TRBD1,TGTGCCAGCAGTTTACGACAGGGGAAAAGCTACGAGCAGTACTTC,CASSLRQGKSYEQYF
16,NA,TRBV20-1,TRBJ2-5,TRBD2,TGCAGTGCTAGGCCCAGCGGGAGTCTGATTATTGGGACCCAGTACTTC,CSARPSGSLIIGTQYF
14,few,TRBV7-2,TRBJ1-5,NA,TGTGCCAGCAGTCCGAAATATAGCAATCAGCCCCAGCATTTT,CASSPKYSNQPQHF
15,NA,TRBV29-1,TRBJ2-3,NA,TGCAGCGTTGGAGGCAAAAGCACCCGCACAGATACGCAGTATTTT,CSVGGKSTRTDTQYF
15,NA,TRBV9,TRBJ1-1,TRBD1,TGTGCCAGCAGGGGAGGGGGCCCGTTGAACACTGAAGCTTTCTTT,CASRGGGPLNTEAFF
15,NA,TRBV27,TRBJ2-1,NA,TGTGCCAGCAGTTTCGGGGGCAACTTGTACAATGAGCAGTTCTTC,CASSFGGNLYNEQFF
15,NA,TRBV10-3,TRBJ2-3,TRBD2,TGTGCCATCAGTTCTAGCGGGTTCAGCACAGATACGCAGTATTTT,CAISSSGFSTDTQYF
12,NA,TRBV7-2,TRBJ1-1,NA,TGTGCCAGCAGCTTAATGGACACTGAAGCTTTCTTT,CASSLMDTEAFF
16,NA,TRBV5-1,TRBJ1-1,TRBD1,TGCGCCAGCAGCTCTTCAGGGGGCGTGATGAACACTGAAGCTTTCTTT,CASSSSGGVMNTEAFF
16,few,TRBV18,TRBJ2-1,NA,TGTGCCAGCTCACCCTTTTCTCGGGAGTACGGCAATGAGCAGTTCTTC,CASSPFSREYGNEQFF
16,once,TRBV24-1,TRBJ2-3,NA,TGTGCCACCAGTGATCCTCGGACACCTAGCACAGATACGCAGTATTTT,CATSDPRTPSTDTQYF
14,NA,TRBV5-5,TRBJ2-7,NA,TGTGCCAGCAGCAAACGGGACACCCTCTACGAGCAGTACTTC,CASSKRDTLYEQYF